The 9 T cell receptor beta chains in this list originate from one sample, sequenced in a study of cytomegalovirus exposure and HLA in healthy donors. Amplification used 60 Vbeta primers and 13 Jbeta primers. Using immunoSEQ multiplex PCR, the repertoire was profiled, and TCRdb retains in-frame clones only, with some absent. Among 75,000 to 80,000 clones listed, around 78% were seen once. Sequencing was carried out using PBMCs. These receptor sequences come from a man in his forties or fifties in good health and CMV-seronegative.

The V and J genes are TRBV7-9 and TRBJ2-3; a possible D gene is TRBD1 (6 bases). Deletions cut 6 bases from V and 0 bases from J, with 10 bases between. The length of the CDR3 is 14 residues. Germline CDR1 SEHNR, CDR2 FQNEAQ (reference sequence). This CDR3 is CASRTGVSTDTQYF. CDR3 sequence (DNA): TGTGCCAGCAGGACAGGCGTTAGCACAGATACGCAGTATTTT.

The CDR3 protein is CASSEALLRGQGSYEQYF. Written as DNA, the CDR3 is TGTGCCAGCAGTGAAGCCCTTCTGCGGGGACAGGGCTCCTACGAGCAGTACTTC. The chain recombines TRBV2 with TRBJ2-7, with 9 bases lining up with TRBD1. In germline, CDR1 is SNHLY, CDR2 FYNNEI. The length of the CDR3 is 18 residues. Unmatched junction bases numbered 9, after V lost 0 bases and J lost 0 bases.

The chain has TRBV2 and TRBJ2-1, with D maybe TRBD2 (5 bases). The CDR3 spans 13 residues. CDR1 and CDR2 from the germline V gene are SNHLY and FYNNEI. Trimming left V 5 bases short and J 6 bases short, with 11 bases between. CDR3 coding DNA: TGTGCCAGCAGTCCTAGCCTTGGCAATGAGCAGTTCTTC. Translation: CASSPSLGNEQFF.

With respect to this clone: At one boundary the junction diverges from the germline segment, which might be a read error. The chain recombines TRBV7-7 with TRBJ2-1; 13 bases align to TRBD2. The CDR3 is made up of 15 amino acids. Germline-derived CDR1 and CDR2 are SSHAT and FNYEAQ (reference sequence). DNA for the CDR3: TGTGCTAGCAGCTTAGGGACTAGCGGGGCCAATGAGCAGTTCTTC. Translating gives CASSLGTSGANEQFF. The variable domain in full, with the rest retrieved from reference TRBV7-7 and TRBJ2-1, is GAGVSQSPRYKVTKRGQDVTLRCDPISSHATLYWYQQALGQGPEFLTYFNYEAQPDKSGLPSDRFSAERPEGSISTLTIQRTEQRDSAMYRCASSLGTSGANEQFFGPGTRLTVL.

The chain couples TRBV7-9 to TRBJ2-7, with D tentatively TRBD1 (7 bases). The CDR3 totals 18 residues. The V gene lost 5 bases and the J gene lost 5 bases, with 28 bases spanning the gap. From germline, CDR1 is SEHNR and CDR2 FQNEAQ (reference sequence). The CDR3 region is CASSPGGLRSMKGHEQYF. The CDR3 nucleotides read TGTGCCAGCAGCCCAGGGGGACTCAGGTCAATGAAAGGCCACGAGCAGTACTTC.

The CDR3 here is CASSLSPRTSSEQYF. The CDR3 bases are TGTGCCAGCAGTTTATCGCCCCGGACTAGCAGCGAGCAGTACTTC. The chain is built from TRBV27 and TRBJ2-7, with 8 bases aligning to TRBD2. Germline CDR1 is MNHEY and CDR2 is SMNVEV (reference sequence). The CDR3 extends over 15 amino acids. V was pared by 0 bases and J by 6 bases, with 7 bases of the junction left unmatched.

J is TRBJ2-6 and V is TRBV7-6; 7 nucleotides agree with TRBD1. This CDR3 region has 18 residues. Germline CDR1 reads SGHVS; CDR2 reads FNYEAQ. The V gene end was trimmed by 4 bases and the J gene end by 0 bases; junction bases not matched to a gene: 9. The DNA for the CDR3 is TGTGCCAGCAGCTCGGCAACAGGGGTGAACTCTGGGGCCAACGTCCTGACTTTC. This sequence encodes CASSSATGVNSGANVLTF.

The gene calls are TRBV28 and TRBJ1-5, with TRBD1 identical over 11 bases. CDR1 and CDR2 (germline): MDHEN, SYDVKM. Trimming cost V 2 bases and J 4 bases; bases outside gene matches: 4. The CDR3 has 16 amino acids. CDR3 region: CASSLPGQGANQPQHF. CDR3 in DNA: TGTGCCAGCAGTTTACCCGGACAGGGGGCGAATCAGCCCCAGCATTTT.

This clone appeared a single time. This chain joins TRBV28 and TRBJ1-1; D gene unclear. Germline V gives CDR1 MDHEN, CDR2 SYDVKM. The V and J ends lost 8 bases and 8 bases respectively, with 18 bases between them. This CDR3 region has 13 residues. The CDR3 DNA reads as TGTGCCAGCCGAAACACGGCGGGAGCCGAAGCTTTCTTT. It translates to CASRNTAGAEAFF. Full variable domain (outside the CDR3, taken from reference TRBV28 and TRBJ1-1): DVKVTQSSRYLVKRTGEKVFLECVQDMDHENMFWYRQDPGLGLRLIYFSYDVKMKEKGDIPEGYSVSREKKERFSLILESASTNQTSMYLCASRNTAGAEAFFGQGTRLTVV.